In its sample, the clone carrying this T cell receptor (beta chain) was seen once. Its antigen is as yet unknown. The data derive from a study of cytomegalovirus exposure and HLA in healthy donors. Regarding the study as a whole: The records held CMV serostatus as the only immune exposure information.

This CDR3 has 16 residues. CDR1 and CDR2 (germline): SGHRS, YFSETQ. Trimming removed 7 bases at V and 1 base at J, with 18 bases between. PCR involved 60 Vbeta and 13 Jbeta primers. TCRdb keeps only in-frame clones here, not all; method: immunoSEQ multiplex PCR. The sample has fewer than 150,000 clones, about 68% seen once. This donor has no recorded CMV serostatus. The receptor comes from a human donor in good health. The chain is built from TRBV5-1 and TRBJ1-3; tentatively, D is TRBD1 (5 bases). Sequenced: PBMCs. The CDR3 loop reads CASGLGHSQSGNTIYF. CDR3 DNA: TGCGCCAGCGGCCTAGGACACTCTCAGTCTGGAAACACCATATATTTT.